The entry below gives a single TCR beta chain sequence along with its context. Its antigen is unidentified. A read error may explain this, as a much larger clone is one base away. Unique molecular identifiers were carried by the TCR beta cDNA libraries. Each CDR3 protein is one row after TCRdb ran MiXCR on the PCR reads. The sample lists some 260,000 distinct CDR3 sequences, about 38% occurring once. This entry belongs to a study of post-analysis software for immune sequencing data. The wider study: Patients with relapsing-remitting, secondary progressive and progressive-relapsing multiple sclerosis courses were all represented.

This CDR3 has 12 residues. Study-wide results and caveats: Controls' normalized Chao1 diversity significantly exceeded that of multiple sclerosis patients. Patients carried a few TRBV segments more frequently than controls did, and TRBV5-6, TRBV5-1 and TRBV20-1 were among them.

This sequence originates from a girl under 18 with multiple sclerosis. Sequencing was performed on blood. This sequence joins TRBV12-3 or TRBV12-4 and TRBJ2-1; no reliable D call. The CDR3 region has the DNA TGTGCCAGCAGCCAAAACTACAATGGGCAGTTCTTC. It encodes CASSQNYNGQFF.